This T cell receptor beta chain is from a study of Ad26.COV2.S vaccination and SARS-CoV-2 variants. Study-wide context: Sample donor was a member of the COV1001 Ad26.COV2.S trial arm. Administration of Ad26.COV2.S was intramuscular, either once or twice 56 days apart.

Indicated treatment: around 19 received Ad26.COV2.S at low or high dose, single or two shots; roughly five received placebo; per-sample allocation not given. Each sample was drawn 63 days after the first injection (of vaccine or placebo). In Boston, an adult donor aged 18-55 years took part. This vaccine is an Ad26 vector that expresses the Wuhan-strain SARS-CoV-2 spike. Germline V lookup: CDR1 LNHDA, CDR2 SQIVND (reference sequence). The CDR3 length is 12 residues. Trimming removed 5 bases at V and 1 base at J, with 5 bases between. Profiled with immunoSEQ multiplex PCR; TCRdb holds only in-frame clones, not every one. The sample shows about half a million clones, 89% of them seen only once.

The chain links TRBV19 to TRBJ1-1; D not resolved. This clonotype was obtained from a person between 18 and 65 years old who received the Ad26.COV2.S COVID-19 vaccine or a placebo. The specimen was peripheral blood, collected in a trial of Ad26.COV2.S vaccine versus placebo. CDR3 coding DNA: TGTGCCAGTAGTGTTGGGAACACTGAAGCTTTCTTT. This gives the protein CASSVGNTEAFF.